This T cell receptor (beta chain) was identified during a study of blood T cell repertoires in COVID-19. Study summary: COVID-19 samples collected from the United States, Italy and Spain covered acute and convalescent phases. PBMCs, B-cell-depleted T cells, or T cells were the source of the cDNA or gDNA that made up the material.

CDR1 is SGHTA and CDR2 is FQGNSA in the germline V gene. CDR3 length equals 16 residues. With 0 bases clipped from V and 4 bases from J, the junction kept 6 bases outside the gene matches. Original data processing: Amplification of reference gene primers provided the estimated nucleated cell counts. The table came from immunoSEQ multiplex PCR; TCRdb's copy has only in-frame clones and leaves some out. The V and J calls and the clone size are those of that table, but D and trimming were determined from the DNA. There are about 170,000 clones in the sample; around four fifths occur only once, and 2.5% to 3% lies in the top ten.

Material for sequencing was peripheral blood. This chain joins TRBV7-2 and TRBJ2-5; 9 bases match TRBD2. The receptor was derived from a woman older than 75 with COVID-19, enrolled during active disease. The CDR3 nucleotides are TGTGCCAGCAGCTTAGCCGGCGGGGGGGTCGGAGAGACCCAGTACTTC. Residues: CASSLAGGGVGETQYF.